These T cell receptor beta chains were read from a single sample in a study of beta chain features in type 1 diabetes. Here immunoSEQ multiplex PCR was the method, and the copy in TCRdb shows in-frame clones only, minus some. Of a few hundred thousand clones listed, 13% are singletons. Sequenced input: naive CD4+ T cells from blood. These receptors all come from a young woman with type 1 diabetes. The CDR3 runs from the conserved cysteine through the conserved F or W. A D gene is named only where the DNA matches it firmly. Not every row has a clone size; where given, it reads once, few, many or a size class.

>TRBJ1-4|TRBV5-1|TRBD1|-
TGCGCCAGCAGCCTGGGACAGGTTAATGAAAAACTGTTTTTT
CASSLGQVNEKLFF
>TRBJ2-6|TRBV10-3|TRBD1|few
TGTGCCATCACCGGACAGGGGGCAGGCTCTGGGGCCAACGTCCTGACTTTC
CAITGQGAGSGANVLTF
>TRBJ2-5|TRBV30|-|few
TGTGCCTGGAGTGTACGTTTTTCAGGTCGGGAGACCCAGTACTTC
CAWSVRFSGRETQYF
>TRBJ2-1|TRBV10-3|TRBD2|-
TGTGCCATCAGTGAGTCGGCGGGAGGAGGCGGGGGGCAGTTCTTC
CAISESAGGGGGQFF
>TRBJ2-4|TRBV6-5|-|few
TGTGCCAGCAGTTACTCGAGCCTAGCCAAAAACATTCAGTACTTC
CASSYSSLAKNIQYF
>TRBJ2-1|TRBV7-2|-|-
TGTGCCAGCAGCTTTAGCGTAAGCTCCTACAATGAGCAGTTCTTC
CASSFSVSSYNEQFF
>TRBJ1-2|TRBV7-9|-|-
TGTGCCAGCAGCTCCGAGACCGACAGGCCTGGCTACACCTTC
CASSSETDRPGYTF
>TRBJ1-5|TRBV7-9|TRBD1|-
TGTGCCAGCAGCTCGGGACAGGGAGTATATCAGCCCCAGCATTTT
CASSSGQGVYQPQHF
>TRBJ1-4|TRBV29-1|-|few
TGCAGCGTTGAACTCTGCGGGGACCGGCTTTGTGAAAAACTGTTTTTT
CSVELCGDRLCEKLFF
>TRBJ2-3|TRBV28|TRBD2|few
TGTGCCATCACCGGGACTAGCGGGAGGACTGATACGCAGTATTTT
CAITGTSGRTDTQYF
>TRBJ1-1|TRBV21-1|-|-
TGTGCCAGCAGCCACAAGGACAGGGGGTGTACTGAAGCTTTCTTT
CASSHKDRGCTEAFF
>TRBJ2-3|TRBV28|TRBD2|few
TGTGCCAGCAAAGCCCCGCTAGCGGGAGGGGCAGATACGCAGTATTTT
CASKAPLAGGADTQYF
>TRBJ1-4|TRBV4-1|-|-
TGCGCCAGCAGCCGCCTTAGGGAGAGCGGGGAAAAACTGTTTTTT
CASSRLRESGEKLFF
>TRBJ2-7|TRBV29-1|TRBD2|few
TGCAGCGTCCGTCCCGGGACTAGCGGGAGGGACGAGCAGTACTTC
CSVRPGTSGRDEQYF
>TRBJ2-3|TRBV29-1|TRBD2|-
TGCAGCGTTTCCAGGACTAGCGGGAGGGCCGCAGATACGCAGTATTTT
CSVSRTSGRAADTQYF
>TRBJ2-3|TRBV5-1|-|few
TGCGCCAGCACGGGAAGGGCGTGGGGCACAGATACGCAGTATTTT
CASTGRAWGTDTQYF
>TRBJ2-7|TRBV18|-|-
TGTGCCAGCTCGCGGGACTCCTACGAGCAGTACTTC
CASSRDSYEQYF
>TRBJ2-1|TRBV11-1|TRBD2|-
TGTGCCAGCAGCCCATTTCCGGGGACTACCGGACGGGTCTACAATGAGCAGTTCTTC
CASSPFPGTTGRVYNEQFF
>TRBJ2-2|TRBV20-1|-|-
TGCAGTGCCCCGGGGAGCGGGGAGCTGTTTTTT
CSAPGSGELFF
>TRBJ2-1|TRBV7-9|TRBD2|-
TGTGCCAGCAGCTCCTCCCTTGCGGGAGGGTACAATGAGCAGTTCTTC
CASSSSLAGGYNEQFF
>TRBJ2-2|TRBV7-8|-|-
TGTGCCAGCAGCTTACCGGGAGCGTTAGCCGGGGAGCTGTTTTTT
CASSLPGALAGELFF
>TRBJ2-1|TRBV7-2|TRBD2|few
TGTGCCAGCAGCGCCGGGACTAGCGGGAACCATGAGCAGTTCTTC
CASSAGTSGNHEQFF
>TRBJ2-6|TRBV18|TRBD2|-
TGTGCCAGCTCACCACTTGTCACTAGCGGGACTTCCTCTGGGGCCAACGTCCTGACTTTC
CASSPLVTSGTSSGANVLTF
>TRBJ2-1|TRBV5-4|TRBD2|few
TGTGCCAGCAGCCCCCGTGGGAGCGGGGGTAACAATGAGCAGTTCTTC
CASSPRGSGGNNEQFF
>TRBJ2-5|TRBV19|TRBD2|-
TGTGCCAGTAGTATTTATAGCGGGAGGGCCTTGGAGACCCAGTACTTC
CASSIYSGRALETQYF
>TRBJ2-5|TRBV12-5|-|few
TGTGCTAGTGGTTTGCGAGGCGGGACGGACTTC
CASGLRGGTDF
>TRBJ2-4|TRBV4-3|TRBD2|once
TGCGCCTCCCGACGGGCTAGCGGGAGGGCGAAAAACATTCAGTACTTC
CASRRASGRAKNIQYF
>TRBJ2-2|TRBV5-4|TRBD1|-
TGTGCCAGCAGCCCGGGACAGAGGAACACCGGGGAGCTGTTTTTT
CASSPGQRNTGELFF
>TRBJ2-5|TRBV5-1|TRBD2|-
TGCGCCAGCAGCTTTATAGCGGGAGTGGGGCAAGAGACCCAGTACTTC
CASSFIAGVGQETQYF
>TRBJ1-1|TRBV19|-|-
TGTGCCAGTAGTCCCCGGGGTAGCACTGAAGCTTTCTTT
CASSPRGSTEAFF
>TRBJ2-1|TRBV6-5|-|-
TGTGCCAGCAGTTACACAGCTGGCAATGAGCAGTTCTTC
CASSYTAGNEQFF
>TRBJ2-7|TRBV6-5|-|-
TGTGCCAGCAGTCGCGTAAGCGGCTCTACCTACGAGCAGTACTTC
CASSRVSGSTYEQYF